This T cell receptor (beta chain) derives from a study of blood T cells in healthy people across ages. A sample-barcoded 5' primer and a J-beta primer mix were used in a second PCR of about 7 to 11 cycles. All samples gave at least 3 million CDR3-containing paired-end reads. TCRdb reanalysed the 5' RACE reads using MiXCR and keeps one entry per CDR3 protein. The repertoire holds around 1,600,000 distinct CDR3 sequences, roughly 43% seen once, with under 5% in the top ten. Germline V CDR1 and CDR2: SGHRS, YFSETQ. The CDR3 totals 15 residues. Trimming cost V 4 bases and J 1 base; bases outside gene matches: 7. Regarding this clonotype: Its specificity is unknown.

Study-level points and caveats: More naive CD4+ cells and higher diversity marked long-lived donors relative to aged donors. The recorded TCR beta diversity per million T cells decreased in a roughly linear manner with age.

The rearrangement links TRBV5-1 to TRBJ1-1, with 7 bases that match TRBD1. The sample taken for sequencing was blood. The TCR comes from a woman aged 18-29 years in good health. CDR3 amino acids: CASSPSGGKNTEAFF. CDR3 DNA sequence: TGCGCCAGCAGCCCTTCAGGGGGTAAGAACACTGAAGCTTTCTTT.